This T cell receptor (beta chain) comes out of a study of early stage breast cancer tumors. The CDR3 is made up of 11 amino acids. V lost 5 bases and J lost 8, with 6 bases in between. CDR1 and CDR2 (germline): MGHDK, SYGVNS. Sequenced by immunoSEQ multiplex PCR; TCRdb stores in-frame clones only, minus some. The data hold nearly 25,000 clones, with approximately 67% observed a single time. The receptor's source is a person aged 55-75 years with breast cancer. The V call is TRBV25-1, the J call TRBJ1-4, with D unresolved. What was sequenced was breast tumor tissue. The CDR3 nucleotides are TGTGCCAGCAGTACGCGAGAAAAACTGTTTTTT. Translated, it gives CASSTREKLFF.